The source of this TCR beta chain is a study of T cells in women clearing cervical HPV infection. Turning to the study itself: Blood came at first lesion visit for cases, post-clearance for controls.

In regard to this clone: The CDR3 end falls 3 residues outside the read, so it is completed with the germline J gene.

The V end was cut by 3 bases, the J end by 2 bases, with 5 bases between. The CDR3 length is 12 residues. Germline assignment: CDR1 DFQATT and CDR2 SNEGSKA (reference sequence). MY09/MY11 PCR detected cervical HPV DNA; dot-blot assigned genotypes. Profiling relied on immunoSEQ multiplex PCR, and the TCRdb table lists in-frame clones only, not all of them. The sample table sets out about 32,000 clones. This sequence was found in a woman aged 18 to 75 with a cervical HPV16 infection that either progressed to CIN3+ or cleared (not recorded which). The specimen was blood buffy coat. V gene TRBV20-1 combines with J gene TRBJ1-5; D unresolved. This chain's CDR3 is CSARRGNQPQHF. The sequenced CDR3 bases are TGCAGTGCTAGGCGCGGCAATCAGCCC.